Each of the 25 T cell receptor beta chains below was sequenced from the same sample in a study of beta chain features in type 1 diabetes. The authors reverse transcribed all of the isolated RNA, so sequencing captured expressed TCRB transcripts. Assay used: immunoSEQ multiplex PCR; TCRdb lists only in-frame clones, some missing. The profile covers about half a million clones, with more than 9.5% appearing a single time and approximately 0.05% taken by the ten largest. The sequenced sample consisted of naive CD4+ T cells from blood. These receptors originate from a woman aged 18-29 years in good health.

This clone occurred a few times. The junction shows a germline mismatch at one end, possibly a read error. The chain recombines TRBV5-6 with TRBJ2-3, with D possibly TRBD2 on 6 matching bases. The CDR3 has 14 residues. The germline V gene encodes CDR1 SGHDT and CDR2 YYEEEE. The CDR3 sequence is CASSPGDVIDTKYF. The CDR3 DNA is TGTGCCAGCAGCCCGGGAGACGTAATAGATACGAAGTATTTT.

V gene TRBV5-4 combines with J gene TRBJ2-2, with D unresolved. The CDR3 is 14 residues long. V was trimmed by 1 base and J by 8 bases, leaving 12 bases between them. The germline V gene has CDR1 SGHNT and CDR2 YYREEE (reference sequence). In nucleotides, the CDR3 is TGTGCCAGCAGCTTGCAACGCCGGGCAGGGGAGCTGTTTTTT. This encodes CASSLQRRAGELFF.

This clone was picked up a small number of times. This CDR3 reads CASSQSVGGETQYF. In nucleotides, the CDR3 is TGTGCCAGCAGCCAATCTGTGGGGGGAGAGACCCAGTACTTC. The rearrangement links TRBV14 to TRBJ2-5; D is perhaps TRBD2 (6 bases). Trimming removed 2 bases from V and 4 bases from J, with 11 bases in between. The CDR3 spans 14 residues. Germline lookup yields CDR1 SGHDN and CDR2 FVKESK.

A few counts support this clone. V is TRBV6-6 and J is TRBJ2-7; D is tentatively TRBD1 or TRBD2 (6 bases each). Germline V CDR1 and CDR2: MNHNY, SVGAGI (reference sequence). The CDR3 is 16 residues long. Trimming removed 2 bases at V and 4 bases at J, with 18 bases between. DNA of the CDR3: TGTGCCAGCAGTTACAGTATGGCTAGGGGGGAGTACGAGCAGTACTTC. Translated: CASSYSMARGEYEQYF.

The chain links TRBV7-2 to TRBJ2-2, with D uncertain. The CDR3 extends over 15 amino acids. With 1 base removed from V and 1 base from J, the gap between germline ends came to 7 bases. Per the germline V gene, CDR1 is SGHTA and CDR2 is FQGNSA. CDR3 in amino acids: CASSLVPKNTGELFF. The CDR3 nucleotides are TGTGCCAGCAGCTTAGTCCCAAAGAACACCGGGGAGCTGTTTTTT.

This clone has more than one count but fewer than ten. The chain joins TRBV20-1 to TRBJ2-3, with D perhaps TRBD1 or TRBD2 (5 bases each). V lost 8 bases and J lost 5, with 11 bases in between. CDR3 length: 11 amino acids. Germline CDR1 is DFQATT and CDR2 is SNEGSKA (reference sequence). As DNA, the CDR3 is TGCAGTACGGGGACCGAAGATACGCAGTATTTT. It translates to CSTGTEDTQYF.

The table lists this clone with a few counts. The CDR3, as DNA: TGTGCCAGCAGCTTTACAGAAAACACTGAAGCTTTCTTT. This sequence encodes CASSFTENTEAFF. The rearrangement joins TRBV11-2 to TRBJ1-1; D ambiguous. The CDR3 is 13 amino acids. Germline V CDR1 and CDR2: SGHAT, FQNNGV. V lost 3 bases, J lost 2 bases, and 7 bases lay in between.

The sample holds a few counts of this clone. The rearrangement links TRBV6-4 to TRBJ2-6; D not resolved. CDR1 is MRHNA and CDR2 is SNTAGT in the germline V gene. This CDR3 region has 16 residues. Trimming pared 4 bases from V and 0 bases from J, leaving 10 bases between. The CDR3 spells CASSAWSTSGANVLTF. The CDR3 DNA reads as TGTGCCAGCAGTGCGTGGTCTACCTCTGGGGCCAACGTCCTGACTTTC.

The table lists this clone with many counts. The same CDR3 can be traced to other DNA sequences in this sample. This chain joins TRBV5-6 and TRBJ2-5, with D hard to call. Germline CDR1 SGHDT, CDR2 YYEEEE. V was shortened by 1 base and J by 4 bases, with 2 bases between the two germline ends. The CDR3 is made up of 11 amino acids. The CDR3 sequence is CASSLRETQYF. CDR3 nucleotide sequence: TGTGCCAGCAGCTTGAGAGAGACCCAGTACTTC.

The rearrangement links TRBV13 to TRBJ1-3; no clear D. The CDR3 contains 13 residues. Trimming removed 3 bases at V and 3 bases at J, with 6 bases between. Germline assignment: CDR1 PRHDT and CDR2 FYEKMQ (reference sequence). CDR3 sequence (DNA): TGTGCCAGCAGCTTCGGACGTGGAAACACCATATATTTT. Its protein is CASSFGRGNTIYF.

V gene TRBV7-2 combines with J gene TRBJ2-7; perhaps TRBD1 as D (6 bases). CDR1 and CDR2 (germline): SGHTA, FQGNSA. Trimming pared 5 bases from V and 3 bases from J, leaving 17 bases between. The CDR3 contains 15 residues. The CDR3 is CASSHRVGLDYEQYV. DNA of the CDR3: TGTGCCAGCAGCCACAGGGTAGGACTGGACTACGAGCAGTACGTC.

This rearrangement joins TRBV2 to TRBJ2-5, with TRBD1 matching 7 bases. The CDR3 length is 14 residues. V lost 5 bases to trimming and J lost 5 bases; unmatched junction nucleotides: 8. CDR1 and CDR2 (germline): SNHLY, FYNNEI. The CDR3 sequence is CASSYRGTVETQYF. The CDR3 nucleotides read TGTGCCAGCAGTTACAGGGGTACGGTGGAGACCCAGTACTTC.

About this clone: This same CDR3 is encoded by further DNA sequences in the sample. The V gene is TRBV7-9, the J gene TRBJ2-3; 8 positions agree with TRBD2. Germline trimming cut 4 bases from V and 2 bases from J; bases unmatched to any gene: 2. Germline lookup yields CDR1 SEHNR and CDR2 FQNEAQ (reference sequence). This CDR3 is built from 14 residues. This CDR3 is CASSSSGYTDTQYF. CDR3 DNA: TGTGCCAGCAGCTCTAGCGGGTACACAGATACGCAGTATTTT.

This clone turned up a few times. This rearrangement joins TRBV5-4 to TRBJ1-5; a weak D match, TRBD1 (6 bases). This CDR3 has 13 residues. Trimming left V 0 bases short and J 7 bases short, with 8 bases between. Per germline, CDR1 SGHNT and CDR2 YYREEE (reference sequence). CDR3 loop: CASSLEGGQPQHF. As DNA, the CDR3 is TGTGCCAGCAGCTTGGAGGGGGGCCAGCCCCAGCATTTT.

This clone has a handful of counts. The chain uses TRBV7-2 and TRBJ1-1; no reliable D call. Germline loops: CDR1 SGHTA, CDR2 FQGNSA. V shed 2 bases and J shed 1 base, with 11 bases lying between them. The CDR3 loop spans 15 amino acids. CDR3 DNA sequence: TGTGCCAGCAGCTTAACACGGCAGAGGAACACTGAAGCTTTCTTT. As protein: CASSLTRQRNTEAFF.

This clone showed up just a few times. The chain combines TRBV6-6 with TRBJ2-3; 7 nucleotides line up with TRBD1. This CDR3 region has 14 residues. Germline values: CDR1 MNHNY, CDR2 SVGAGI (reference sequence). J was trimmed by 4 bases and V by 11 bases; bases with no gene match: 12. CDR3 DNA: TGTGCCGCCAGACAGGGTCCCACGGCAGATACGCAGTATTTT. It encodes CAARQGPTADTQYF.

The chain is built from TRBV7-9 and TRBJ2-5; TRBD1 agrees at 10 bases. The CDR3 has 18 amino acids. The junction had 17 bases not matched to a gene; V was cut back by 5 bases and J by 5 bases. CDR1 SEHNR and CDR2 FQNEAQ come from the germline V gene (reference sequence). The CDR3 region is CASSPPTGQGVLGETQYF. DNA for the CDR3: TGTGCCAGCAGCCCCCCGACCGGACAGGGGGTATTAGGGGAGACCCAGTACTTC.

The rearrangement joins TRBV18 to TRBJ2-5, with TRBD2 as a possible D gene (5 bases). V was shortened by 6 bases and J by 5 bases, with 13 bases between the two germline ends. Germline V gene sequence: CDR1 KGHSH, CDR2 LQKENI. The length of the CDR3 is 13 residues. The CDR3 DNA reads TGTGCCAGCTCGAACGGGGTTGAGGAGACCCAGTACTTC. This translates into CASSNGVEETQYF.

This sequence joins TRBV19 and TRBJ2-1; possible D gene TRBD2, 5 bases. The CDR3 consists of 13 residues. The germline gives CDR1 LNHDA, CDR2 SQIVND (reference sequence). V was trimmed by 5 bases and J by 3 bases, leaving 8 bases between them. The DNA for the CDR3 is TGTGCCAGTAGTCCCGGGAACTACAATGAGCAGTTCTTC. Residues: CASSPGNYNEQFF.

This clone was found a few times. The rearrangement joins TRBV7-2 to TRBJ2-5; 14 nucleotides line up with TRBD2. The CDR3 consists of 16 residues. Germline V CDR1 and CDR2: SGHTA, FQGNSA. After removal of 3 bases from V and 5 bases from J, the junction contained 5 bases not matched to a gene. CDR3 DNA sequence: TGTGCCAGCAGCTTGGCCGGGACTAGCGGGGGTGAGACCCAGTACTTC. Protein sequence: CASSLAGTSGGETQYF.

The chain combines TRBV7-2 with TRBJ2-7, with D perhaps TRBD2 (5 bases). The V gene's germline CDR1 is SGHTA and CDR2 FQGNSA. This CDR3 region has 13 residues. Trimming took off 8 bases at V and 2 bases at J, with 13 bases between the two ends. CDR3 sequence: CASGRTEPYEQYF. In DNA form, the CDR3 reads TGTGCCAGCGGCAGGACTGAGCCCTACGAGCAGTACTTC.

The chain employs TRBV2 and TRBJ2-5; D possibly corresponds to TRBD2 (5 bases). The V end lost 8 bases, the J end lost 0 bases, and 10 bases lay between the germline ends. This CDR3 has 13 residues. Germline V lookup: CDR1 SNHLY, CDR2 FYNNEI. Here the CDR3 DNA reads TGTGCCAGCCGAGGGTCGTACCAAGAGACCCAGTACTTC. Residues: CASRGSYQETQYF.

The rearrangement links TRBV19 to TRBJ2-3, with D perhaps matching TRBD1 or TRBD2 (5 bases each). CDR1 is LNHDA and CDR2 is SQIVND in the germline V gene (reference sequence). This CDR3 is 15 amino acids long. V lost 3 bases, J lost 2 bases, and 12 bases lay in between. The CDR3 sequence is CASSIVGAVTDTQYF. DNA for the CDR3: TGTGCCAGTAGTATCGTCGGGGCGGTCACAGATACGCAGTATTTT.

This clone came up a few times. The V call is TRBV5-1, the J call TRBJ2-1, with TRBD1 as a possible D gene (5 bases). Trimming stripped 3 bases from V and 8 bases from J, with 6 bases between. Per germline, CDR1 SGHRS and CDR2 YFSETQ. This CDR3 is 11 amino acids long. CDR3 amino acids: CASSWGDEQFF. CDR3 in DNA: TGCGCCAGCAGCTGGGGCGATGAGCAGTTCTTC.

This clone was counted only a few times. CDR3 nucleotides: TGTGCCTGGAGCGGGATCTCCTACGAGCAGTACTTC. Its protein is CAWSGISYEQYF. The V gene is TRBV30, the J gene TRBJ2-7; possible D gene TRBD2, 5 bases. The germline V gene encodes CDR1 GTSNPN and CDR2 SVGIG (reference sequence). The CDR3 is made up of 12 amino acids. V lost 3 bases to trimming and J lost 0 bases, with 6 bases between them.